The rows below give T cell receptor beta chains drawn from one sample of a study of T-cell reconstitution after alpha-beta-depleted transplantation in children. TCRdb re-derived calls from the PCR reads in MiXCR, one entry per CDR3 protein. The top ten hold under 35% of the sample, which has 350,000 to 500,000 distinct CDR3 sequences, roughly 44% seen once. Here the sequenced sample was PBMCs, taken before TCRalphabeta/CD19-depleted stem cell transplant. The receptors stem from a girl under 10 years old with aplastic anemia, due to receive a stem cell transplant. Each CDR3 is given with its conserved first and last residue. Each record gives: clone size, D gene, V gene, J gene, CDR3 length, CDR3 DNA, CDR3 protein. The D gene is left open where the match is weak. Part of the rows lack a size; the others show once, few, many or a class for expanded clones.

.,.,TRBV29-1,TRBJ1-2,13,TGCAGCGTAGGGCACGATCGGGGGAATGGCTACACCTTC,CSVGHDRGNGYTF
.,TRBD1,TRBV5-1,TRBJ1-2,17,TGCGCCAGCAGCTCCGATGGACAGGGCGGAGGGGTGAATGGCTACACCTTC,CASSSDGQGGGVNGYTF
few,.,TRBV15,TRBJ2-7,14,TGTGCCACCAGCAGTGCTGGACCAGAAAGCGAGCAGTACTTC,CATSSAGPESEQYF
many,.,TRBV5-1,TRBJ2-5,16,TGCGCCAGCAGCTTGGTTCCCCGCCAGATCCAAGAGACCCAGTACTTC,CASSLVPRQIQETQYF
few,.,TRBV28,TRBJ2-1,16,TGTGCCAGCACCCCTCAAATCGGGGTGGGGACGGATGAGCAGTTCTTC,CASTPQIGVGTDEQFF
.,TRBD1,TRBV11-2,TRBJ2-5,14,TGTGCCAGCAGCCCCACGACAGGGCAAGAGACCCAGTACTTC,CASSPTTGQETQYF
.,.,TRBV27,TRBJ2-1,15,TGTGCCAGCAGTTTCGTGGGACCCAACCCCAATGAGCAGTTCTTC,CASSFVGPNPNEQFF
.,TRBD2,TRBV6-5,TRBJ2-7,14,TGTGCCAGCAGTTACACGACTAGCTCCCACGAGCAGTACTTC,CASSYTTSSHEQYF
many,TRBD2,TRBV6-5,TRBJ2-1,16,TGTGCCAGCACTTATACTAGCGGGAGGTACTACAATGAGCAGTTCTTC,CASTYTSGRYYNEQFF
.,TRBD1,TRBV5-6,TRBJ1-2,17,TGTGCCAGCAGCCCAGGGGGGACCGGGACAACCCCCTATGGCTACACCTTC,CASSPGGTGTTPYGYTF
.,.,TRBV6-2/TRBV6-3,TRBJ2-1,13,TGTGCCAGTGTTCCTGTCTCCTACAATGAGCAGTTCTTC,CASVPVSYNEQFF
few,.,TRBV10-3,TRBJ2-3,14,TGTGCCAGCCAGCGGCAGACTAGCACAGATACGCAGTATTTT,CASQRQTSTDTQYF
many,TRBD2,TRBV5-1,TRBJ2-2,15,TGCGCCAGCAGCCCGGGACTAGCGGGAGCCGGGGAGCTGTTTTTT,CASSPGLAGAGELFF
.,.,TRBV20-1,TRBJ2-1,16,TGCAGTGCTAGAGCGTACAGGTTACGGAATATCGGTGAGCAGTTCTTC,CSARAYRLRNIGEQFF
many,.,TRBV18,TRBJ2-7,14,TGTGCCAGCTCACCAGGGCAGTCAAGCTACGAGCAGTACTTC,CASSPGQSSYEQYF
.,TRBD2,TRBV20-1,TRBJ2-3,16,TGCAGTGCCCGCCCGCCCTTAGCGGGAGGGGGAGATACGCAGTATTTT,CSARPPLAGGGDTQYF
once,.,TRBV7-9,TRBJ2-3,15,TGTGCCAGCCACCCGGCCCCGGGGAGCACAGATACGCAGTATTTT,CASHPAPGSTDTQYF
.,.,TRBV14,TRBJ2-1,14,TGTGCCAGCAGCCAAGGACCATACGCCGATGAGCAGTTCTTC,CASSQGPYADEQFF
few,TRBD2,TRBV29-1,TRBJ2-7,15,TGCAGCGTTGAAGATCAACTTAGCGGGACGTACGAGCAGTACTTC,CSVEDQLSGTYEQYF
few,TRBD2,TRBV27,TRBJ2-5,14,TGTGCCAGCAGTATTACTAGCGGGGGAGAGACCCAGTACTTC,CASSITSGGETQYF
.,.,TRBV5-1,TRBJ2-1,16,TGCGCCAGCAGCCTTCCTCTACTAGCCCCCTACAATGAGCAGTTCTTC,CASSLPLLAPYNEQFF
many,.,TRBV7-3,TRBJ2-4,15,TGTGCCAGCAGCCCCAGAGGGAAGGGTAAAAACATTCAGTACTTC,CASSPRGKGKNIQYF
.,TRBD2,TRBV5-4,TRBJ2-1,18,TGTGCCAGGAGCTTGGGGCTAGCGGGAGGGCCTTTGGTGAATGAGCAGTTCTTC,CARSLGLAGGPLVNEQFF
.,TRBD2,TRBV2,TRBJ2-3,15,TGTGCCAGCAGTGGGACTAGCGGTCCCACAGATACGCAGTATTTT,CASSGTSGPTDTQYF
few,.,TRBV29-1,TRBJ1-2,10,TGCAGCGGAGGGGCAGATGGCTACACCTTC,CSGGADGYTF
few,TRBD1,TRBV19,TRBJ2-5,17,TGTGCCAGTAGTATAGGAGGCAGGGGGCCGTTTCGGGAGACCCAGTACTTC,CASSIGGRGPFRETQYF
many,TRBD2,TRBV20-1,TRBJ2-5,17,TGCAGTGCTAGAGATGGAGGGGCTAGCGGGAGAGGAGAGACCCAGTACTTC,CSARDGGASGRGETQYF
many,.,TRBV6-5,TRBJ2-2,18,TGTGCCAGCAGTTATCCTCACGAGAGGGAAGGTAACACCGGGGAGCTGTTTTTT,CASSYPHEREGNTGELFF
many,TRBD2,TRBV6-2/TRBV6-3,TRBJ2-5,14,TGTGCCAGCAGCCCCCTCGGCGGGAGAGGGACCCAGTACTTC,CASSPLGGRGTQYF
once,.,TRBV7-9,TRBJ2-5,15,TGTGCCAGCAGCTTAGACGTGGGGGCCAAAGAGACCCAGTACTTC,CASSLDVGAKETQYF
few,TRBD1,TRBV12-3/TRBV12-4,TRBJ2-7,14,TGTGCCAGCAGCCCGTCCGGGACAGGGGTCGAGCAGTACTTC,CASSPSGTGVEQYF
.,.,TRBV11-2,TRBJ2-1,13,TGTGCCAGCAGCTTTGGCGGCTACAATGAGCAGTTCTTC,CASSFGGYNEQFF
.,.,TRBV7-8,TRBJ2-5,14,TGTGCCAGCAGCTCGACAGGGAGGAGAGAGACCCAGTACTTC,CASSSTGRRETQYF
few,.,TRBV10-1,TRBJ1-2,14,TGCGCCAGCAGTGACCCCGGGGGCCACTATGGCTACACCTTC,CASSDPGGHYGYTF
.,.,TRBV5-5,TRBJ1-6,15,TGTGCCAGCAGTGGGGCAGGCTCCTATAATTCACCCCTCCACTTT,CASSGAGSYNSPLHF
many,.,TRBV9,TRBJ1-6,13,TGTGCCAGCAGCGTAGGGGGCAATTCACCCCTCCACTTT,CASSVGGNSPLHF
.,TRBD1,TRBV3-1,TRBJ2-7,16,TGTGCCAGCAGCCCCCTAGGGGACAGGGGGCTAAACGAGCAGTACTTC,CASSPLGDRGLNEQYF
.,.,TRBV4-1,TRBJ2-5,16,TGCGCCAGCAGCACGAGGGCCGGGACTTACCAAGAGACCCAGTACTTC,CASSTRAGTYQETQYF
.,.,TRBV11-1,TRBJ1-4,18,TGTGCCAGCAGCTTCCCGGGTAGACGGGACTCAACTAATGAAAAACTGTTTTTT,CASSFPGRRDSTNEKLFF
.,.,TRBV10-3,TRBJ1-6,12,TGTGCCACCAACGGAGAGGGTTCACCCCTCCACTTT,CATNGEGSPLHF
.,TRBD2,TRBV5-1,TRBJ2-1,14,TGCGCCAGCAGCTCAACTAGCGGGAACAATGAGCAGTTCTTC,CASSSTSGNNEQFF
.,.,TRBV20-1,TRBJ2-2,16,TGCAGTGCTGGACGCGGAAGGGGCGTGCACACCGGGGAGCTGTTTTTT,CSAGRGRGVHTGELFF
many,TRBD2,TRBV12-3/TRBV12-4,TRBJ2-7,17,TGTGCCAGCAGTCCGATGACTAGCGGGAGGGCTGACTACGAGCAGTACTTC,CASSPMTSGRADYEQYF
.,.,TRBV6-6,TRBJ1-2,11,TGTGCCAGCAGCGGGGCTGAGGGCTACACCTTC,CASSGAEGYTF
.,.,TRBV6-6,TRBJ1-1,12,TGTGCCAGCAGTTACACTCAAAGGGAAGCTTTCTTT,CASSYTQREAFF
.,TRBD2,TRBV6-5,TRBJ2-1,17,TGTGCCAGCAGTTACTCGCGGCTAGCGGGAGGGTCCAATGAGCAGTTCTTC,CASSYSRLAGGSNEQFF
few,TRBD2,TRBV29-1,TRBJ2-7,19,TGCAGCGCTGATACTCCCTGGACTAGCGGGAGGGCCCTCGTCAACGAGCAGTACTTC,CSADTPWTSGRALVNEQYF
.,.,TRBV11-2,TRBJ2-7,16,TGTGCCAGCAGCTTAGGAGGGGGAAGATCTACGATTGAGCAGTACTTC,CASSLGGGRSTIEQYF